These 14 T cell receptor beta chains came from one sample sequenced in a study of PD-1 blockade in mismatch repair-deficient tumors. Generated by immunoSEQ multiplex PCR, the TCRdb table keeps only in-frame clones and is missing some. This repertoire shows about 14,000 clones, roughly 82% found once; its top ten account for approximately 2%. Sample: PBMCs, taken about 15 weeks after starting pembrolizumab. These TCRs come from an adult with mismatch repair-deficient cancer.

The chain carries TRBV18 and TRBJ2-5, with a tentative D call TRBD2 (5 bases). Trimming removed 0 bases from V and 4 bases from J, with 9 bases in between. The CDR3 totals 14 residues. Germline CDR1 KGHSH, CDR2 LQKENI. In nucleotides, the CDR3 is TGTGCCAGCTCACCACCGAGCGAGGGAGAGACCCAGTACTTC. Translating gives CASSPPSEGETQYF.

The chain is built from TRBV19 and TRBJ1-3, with TRBD1 matching over 7 bases. Germline CDR1 is LNHDA and CDR2 is SQIVND (reference sequence). This CDR3 is built from 16 residues. The V and J ends lost 1 base and 3 bases, in that order; junction bases with no gene match: 6. The CDR3 DNA is TGTGCCAGTAGTATAGGGGACAGATCGGGTGGAAACACCATATATTTT. Protein sequence: CASSIGDRSGGNTIYF.

The V and J genes are TRBV28 and TRBJ2-1, with 10 positions matching TRBD1. The CDR3 totals 12 residues. Germline CDR1 is MDHEN and CDR2 is SYDVKM. V trimming: 5 bases; J trimming: 12 bases; junction bases outside the gene matches: 4. For the CDR3, the DNA is TGTGCCAGCAGTGCCGGGACAGGGGCGCAGTTCTTC. This translates into CASSAGTGAQFF.

The rearrangement joins TRBV6-1 to TRBJ1-4; 10 bases agree with TRBD1. The germline gives CDR1 MNHNS, CDR2 SASEGT. This CDR3 spans 18 amino acids. V was pared by 4 bases and J by 2 bases, with 10 bases of the junction left unmatched. The CDR3 region is CASSGSGTGVGTNEKLFF. CDR3 in DNA: TGTGCCAGCAGTGGATCCGGGACAGGGGTGGGCACTAATGAAAAACTGTTTTTT.

The chain joins TRBV19 to TRBJ1-3; D unclear. Trimming removed 4 bases from V and 4 bases from J, with 11 bases in between. The germline gives CDR1 LNHDA, CDR2 SQIVND (reference sequence). The CDR3 is made up of 14 amino acids. For the CDR3, the DNA is TGTGCCAGTAGTACCTGGCCTCGCGGAAACACCATATATTTT. Its translation: CASSTWPRGNTIYF.

The chain has TRBV7-6 and TRBJ1-5; weak D call: TRBD1 (6 bases). The CDR3 runs to 18 residues. Germline CDR1 and CDR2: SGHVS and FNYEAQ. The V gene lost 2 bases and the J gene lost 2 bases, with 19 bases spanning the gap. The CDR3 loop is CASSLWSWEGGRNQPQHF. Here the CDR3 DNA reads TGTGCCAGCAGCTTATGGTCTTGGGAGGGGGGCCGCAATCAGCCCCAGCATTTT.

The CDR3 coding sequence is TGTGCCAGCAGCCCGCTAGGACTGCGGGAGACCCAGTACTTC. This encodes CASSPLGLRETQYF. This chain joins TRBV14 and TRBJ2-5, with D possibly being TRBD2 (5 bases). Germline-derived CDR1 and CDR2 are SGHDN and FVKESK. Trimming pared 4 bases from V and 5 bases from J, leaving 14 bases between. This CDR3 contains 14 residues.

The chain uses TRBV5-1 and TRBJ2-1; possibly TRBD2 for D (6 bases). The germline V gene has CDR1 SGHRS and CDR2 YFSETQ. The CDR3 consists of 15 residues. Trimming pared 4 bases from V and 4 bases from J, leaving 15 bases between. CDR3 loop: CASSTWRGLYNEQFF. The CDR3 DNA reads TGCGCCAGCAGCACCTGGAGGGGCCTATACAATGAGCAGTTCTTC.

The chain has TRBV6-5 and TRBJ1-1, with D unclear. V lost 7 bases and J 1 base, leaving 4 bases between the germline ends. CDR1 and CDR2 (germline): MNHEY, SVGAGI. CDR3 size: 11 residues. CDR3 coding DNA: TGTGCCAGCATCGGGAACACTGAAGCTTTCTTT. Amino acids: CASIGNTEAFF.

The chain joins TRBV27 to TRBJ1-2, with TRBD1 identical over 7 bases. The CDR3 loop spans 13 amino acids. V was clipped by 6 bases and J by 4 bases; unmatched bases: 5. Germline CDR1 MNHEY, CDR2 SMNVEV (reference sequence). The CDR3 nucleotides read TGTGCCAGCAGCCCTGACAGGGCCTATGGCTACACCTTC. Encoded protein: CASSPDRAYGYTF.

The chain is built from TRBV19 and TRBJ1-4, with TRBD1 identical over 7 bases. Trimming cost V 0 bases and J 3 bases; bases outside gene matches: 7. Germline CDR1 is LNHDA and CDR2 is SQIVND (reference sequence). This CDR3 is 17 amino acids long. CDR3: CASSIDFRDRPNEKLFF. Written as DNA, the CDR3 is TGTGCCAGTAGTATAGATTTCAGGGACAGACCTAATGAAAAACTGTTTTTT.

This clone was observed a handful of times. The genes are TRBV29-1 and TRBJ2-3, with a tentative D call TRBD2 (7 bases). Looked up from germline, CDR1 is SQVTM and CDR2 is ANQGSEA. The germline V and J ends were trimmed by 1 base and 1 base, with 15 bases remaining between them. There are 16 residues in the CDR3. This chain's CDR3 is CSVEGGGGLGTDTQYF. Here the CDR3 DNA reads TGCAGCGTTGAAGGGGGGGGCGGCCTAGGCACAGATACGCAGTATTTT.

This chain joins TRBV5-1 and TRBJ2-3, with 10 bases identical to TRBD1. From germline, CDR1 is SGHRS and CDR2 YFSETQ. The junction had 3 bases not matched to a gene; V was cut back by 4 bases and J by 1 base. The CDR3 has 15 residues. The CDR3 protein is CASSGGTGGTDTQYF. The DNA of the CDR3 is TGCGCCAGCAGCGGGGGGACAGGGGGCACAGATACGCAGTATTTT.

This clone has a handful of counts. The J gene is TRBJ2-7, the V gene TRBV19; 7 nucleotides match TRBD1. Germline V gene data show CDR1 as LNHDA and CDR2 as SQIVND (reference sequence). The CDR3 is 14 amino acids. V gave up 3 bases and J gave up 0 bases; unmatched junction bases: 2. The CDR3 here is CASSIRGSSYEQYF. The CDR3 region has the DNA TGTGCCAGTAGTATCAGGGGGAGCTCCTACGAGCAGTACTTC.